Sequencing of this TCR beta chain was carried out in a study of regulatory T cells in long-lasting Graves disease. General study findings and limits: TRBV28, TRBJ1-2 and TRBJ2-5 were favored in persistent disease.

The junction had 14 bases not matched to a gene; V was cut back by 6 bases and J by 8 bases. Germline CDR1 MNHNS, CDR2 SASEGT. This CDR3 is built from 16 residues. Time point meaning: newly diagnosed GD, antithyroid drugs for less than 3 months. Scientists built the TCR library using RNA that was extracted from PBMCs. Graves' disease diagnosis used American Thyroid Association guidelines. Arm-PCR of CDR3 regions with iRepertoire HTBI primers generated TCR beta libraries. Via MiXCR, TCRdb re-called the multiplex PCR reads, giving one row per CDR3 protein. The table shows 350,000 to 450,000 distinct CDR3 sequences, with 16% occurring only once. Worth noting for this clonotype: Its cognate antigen is unknown.

Another study also made use of these data, one on T cells in Graves' hyperthyroidism and ophthalmopathy.

V and J are TRBV6-1 and TRBJ2-1; TRBD1 agrees at 9 bases. Sequenced material: peripheral blood mononuclear cells (PBMCs), taken at new diagnosis, from a patient treated with antithyroid drugs. This TCR derives from a man aged 35 to 55 with Graves disease. DNA of the CDR3: TGTGCCAGCAGGGATGCTCCGGGACAGGGCTTTCATGAGCAGTTCTTC. Protein product: CASRDAPGQGFHEQFF.